This TCR beta chain was captured in a study of blood T cells in healthy people across ages. With a J-beta primer mix and a sample-barcoded 5' primer, a second PCR ran 7 to 11 cycles. TCRdb analysed the 5' RACE reads with MiXCR anew, one entry per CDR3 protein. The repertoire has around 800,000 distinct CDR3 sequences, roughly 44% of them found once; the top ten carry about a fifth. CDR1 and CDR2 (germline): GTSNPN, SVGIG (reference sequence). CDR3 size: 14 residues. V was clipped by 5 bases and J by 1 base; unmatched bases: 2. The chain joins TRBV30 to TRBJ2-6; 7 nucleotides match TRBD1. The sample taken for sequencing was blood. This sequence originates from a man in his fifties or sixties in good health. DNA for the CDR3: TGTGCCTGGTCGACAGGGTCTGGGGCCAACGTCCTGACTTTC. Protein sequence: CAWSTGSGANVLTF. The variable domain in full, completed from reference TRBV30 and TRBJ2-6, reads SQTIHQWPATLVQPVGSPLSLECTVEGTSNPNLYWYRQAAGRGLQLLFYSVGIGQISSEVPQNLSASRPQDRQFILSSKKLLLSDSGFYLCAWSTGSGANVLTFGAGSRLTVL.